This T cell receptor beta chain was identified during a study of shared clonotypes between healthy human individuals. General study points: Represented genetic and exposure-history diversity was restricted by having few donors.

Once extracted for a subset, genomic DNA was divided evenly among several immunoSEQ plates. TCRdb keeps only in-frame clones here, not all; method: immunoSEQ multiplex PCR. The sample has about 710,000 clones, roughly 72% seen once. Germline CDR1 SGHKS, CDR2 YYEKEE (reference sequence). This CDR3 is built from 13 residues. The V end lost 4 bases, the J end lost 7 bases, and 12 bases lay between the germline ends. In regard to this clone: What it binds is not known.

This clonotype was sampled from a woman aged 30 to 39 in good health. The sample was memory CD4+ T cells sorted from blood. The subset was: CD45RA-negative fraction. The J gene is TRBJ2-1, the V gene TRBV5-5; D might be TRBD1 or TRBD2, each matching 6 bases. CDR3 protein: CASSRGTTNEQFF. Written as DNA, the CDR3 is TGTGCCAGCAGCCGGGGGACAACAAATGAGCAGTTCTTC.